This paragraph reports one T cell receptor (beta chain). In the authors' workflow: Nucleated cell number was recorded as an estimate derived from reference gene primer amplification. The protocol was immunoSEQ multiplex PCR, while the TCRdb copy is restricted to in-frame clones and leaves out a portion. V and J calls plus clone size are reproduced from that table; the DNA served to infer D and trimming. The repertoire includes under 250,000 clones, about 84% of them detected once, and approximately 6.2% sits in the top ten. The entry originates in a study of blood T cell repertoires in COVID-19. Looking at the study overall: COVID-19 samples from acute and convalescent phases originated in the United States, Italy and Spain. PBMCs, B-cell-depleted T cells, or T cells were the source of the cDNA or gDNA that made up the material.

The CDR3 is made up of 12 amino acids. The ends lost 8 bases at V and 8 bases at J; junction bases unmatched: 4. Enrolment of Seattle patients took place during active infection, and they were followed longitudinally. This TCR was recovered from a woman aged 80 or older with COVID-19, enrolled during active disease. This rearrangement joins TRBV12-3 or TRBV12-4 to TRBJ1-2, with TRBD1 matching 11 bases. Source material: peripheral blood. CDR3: CASRTGGKGYTF. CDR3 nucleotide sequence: TGTGCCAGCCGGACAGGGGGCAAGGGCTACACCTTC.